A selection of T cell receptor beta chains follows, all from one sample in a study of blood T cell repertoires in COVID-19. This table comes from immunoSEQ multiplex PCR, and its TCRdb copy is limited to in-frame clones, with some not included. The sample has around 280,000 clones; roughly 90% are singletons. Sequencing used peripheral blood. Every receptor here comes from a woman aged 30 to 39 with COVID-19, enrolled during active disease. CDR3s include the opening cysteine and the closing phenylalanine or tryptophan. The D gene is left open where the match is weak. Rows give clone size only sometimes, using once, few, many, or a class for an expanded clone.

V gene: TRBV24-1; J gene: TRBJ2-1; clone size: -; D gene: TRBD2; CDR3 DNA: TGTGCCACCAGTGATTCCCTAGCGGGAGTTTCCTACAATGAGCAGTTCTTC; CDR3 protein: CATSDSLAGVSYNEQFF
V gene: TRBV4-2; J gene: TRBJ2-1; clone size: -; D gene: -; CDR3 DNA: TGTGCCAGCAGCCAAGATCCCCTAGCTCCAGATGAGCAGTTCTTC; CDR3 protein: CASSQDPLAPDEQFF
V gene: TRBV2; J gene: TRBJ2-7; clone size: -; D gene: -; CDR3 DNA: TGTGCCAGCAGTGAACTATCCTACGAGCAGTACTTC; CDR3 protein: CASSELSYEQYF
V gene: TRBV5-1; J gene: TRBJ1-5; clone size: -; D gene: TRBD1; CDR3 DNA: TGCGCCAGCAGCATCGGGACAGGGGGCAATCAGCCCCAGCATTTT; CDR3 protein: CASSIGTGGNQPQHF
V gene: TRBV28; J gene: TRBJ1-2; clone size: -; D gene: TRBD1; CDR3 DNA: TGTGCCAGCAGAAAGACAGGGCGGATTGGCTACACCTTC; CDR3 protein: CASRKTGRIGYTF
V gene: TRBV7-9; J gene: TRBJ2-2; clone size: -; D gene: TRBD1; CDR3 DNA: TGTGCCAGCAGCTTCCCCGGGACAGCCGTAACCGGGGAGCTGTTTTTT; CDR3 protein: CASSFPGTAVTGELFF
V gene: TRBV18; J gene: TRBJ2-5; clone size: -; D gene: -; CDR3 DNA: TGTGCCAGCTCATCGTTAGGTCACGGAGGACGGGAGACCCAGTACTTC; CDR3 protein: CASSSLGHGGRETQYF
V gene: TRBV6-2/TRBV6-3; J gene: TRBJ2-7; clone size: -; D gene: -; CDR3 DNA: TGTGCCAGCAGTTACTCAACAGCCTACGAGCAGTACTTC; CDR3 protein: CASSYSTAYEQYF
V gene: TRBV28; J gene: TRBJ1-2; clone size: -; D gene: TRBD1; CDR3 DNA: TGTGCCAGCAGCCTGGGGGGACAGGGGATTTTTGCCTCCTACGTTCACTATGGCTACACCTTC; CDR3 protein: CASSLGGQGIFASYVHYGYTF
V gene: TRBV7-9; J gene: TRBJ1-2; clone size: -; D gene: TRBD1; CDR3 DNA: TGTGCCAGCAGCTTAGCCGGGACAGGGGGAGATGGCTACACCTTC; CDR3 protein: CASSLAGTGGDGYTF
V gene: TRBV7-3; J gene: TRBJ2-1; clone size: -; D gene: TRBD1; CDR3 DNA: TGTGCCAGCAGCGCCGGGACAGGGGGCTACAATGAGCAGTTCTTC; CDR3 protein: CASSAGTGGYNEQFF
V gene: TRBV28; J gene: TRBJ2-7; clone size: few; D gene: -; CDR3 DNA: TGTGCCAGCAGTACTTACTACGAGCAGTACTTC; CDR3 protein: CASSTYYEQYF
V gene: TRBV19; J gene: TRBJ2-1; clone size: -; D gene: -; CDR3 DNA: TGTGCTACAGGGCAATTTTACAATGAGCAGTTCTTC; CDR3 protein: CATGQFYNEQFF
V gene: TRBV4-2; J gene: TRBJ2-5; clone size: -; D gene: -; CDR3 DNA: TGTGCCAGCAGCCTTGGTAGGCGGGAAGGGCAAGAGACCCAGTACTTC; CDR3 protein: CASSLGRREGQETQYF
V gene: TRBV9; J gene: TRBJ2-2; clone size: -; D gene: -; CDR3 DNA: TGTGCCAGCAGCCCCCAACTAGCTACCGGGGAGCTGTTTTTT; CDR3 protein: CASSPQLATGELFF
V gene: TRBV7-2; J gene: TRBJ2-3; clone size: once; D gene: -; CDR3 DNA: TGTGCCAGCAGCTTAGAGGTCAGGGTCCTAGATACGCAGTATTTT; CDR3 protein: CASSLEVRVLDTQYF
V gene: TRBV28; J gene: TRBJ2-7; clone size: -; D gene: TRBD1; CDR3 DNA: TGTGCCAGCAGTCCGAACGGACAGGCAGGTCTCGCCGAGCAGTACTTC; CDR3 protein: CASSPNGQAGLAEQYF
V gene: TRBV27; J gene: TRBJ2-3; clone size: -; D gene: -; CDR3 DNA: TGTGCCAGCAGTTTCCGGGGAATCACAGATACGCAGTATTTT; CDR3 protein: CASSFRGITDTQYF
V gene: TRBV5-1; J gene: TRBJ2-3; clone size: -; D gene: -; CDR3 DNA: TGCGCCAGCGCCCGATCACTCGACACAGATACGCAGTATTTT; CDR3 protein: CASARSLDTDTQYF
V gene: TRBV7-2; J gene: TRBJ1-6; clone size: -; D gene: -; CDR3 DNA: TGTGCCAGCAGCCCAGACAGCTTTAGTTCACCCCTCCACTTT; CDR3 protein: CASSPDSFSSPLHF